These 27 T cell receptor beta chains share one sample of origin, sequenced in a study of blood T cell repertoires in COVID-19. Sequencing used immunoSEQ multiplex PCR; TCRdb keeps in-frame clones, though not all of them. The sample has 200,000 to 250,000 clones, roughly nine tenths seen once; the top ten hold 5.5% to 8%. Material for sequencing was peripheral blood. Source of these receptors: a man aged 60 to 75 with acute or convalescent COVID-19.

This chain uses TRBV30 with TRBJ1-4; D perhaps matches TRBD1 (5 bases). V was clipped by 0 bases and J by 5 bases, with 13 bases between them. Germline-derived CDR1 and CDR2 are GTSNPN and SVGIG (reference sequence). This CDR3 is built from 15 residues. CDR3 residues: CAWSVPNRGNEKLFF. The CDR3 nucleotides are TGTGCCTGGAGTGTACCCAACCGGGGGAATGAAAAACTGTTTTTT.

V gene TRBV9 combines with J gene TRBJ2-1; 7 positions agree with TRBD2. The V gene end was trimmed by 0 bases and the J gene end by 0 bases; junction bases not matched to a gene: 3. CDR1 is SGDLS, CDR2 YYNGEE, per germline. The CDR3 contains 16 residues. The CDR3 spells CASSVASGNSYNEQFF. The CDR3 region has the DNA TGTGCCAGCAGCGTAGCTAGCGGAAACTCCTACAATGAGCAGTTCTTC. Drawing the rest from reference TRBV9 and TRBJ2-1, the complete variable domain is DSGVTQTPKHLITATGQRVTLRCSPRSGDLSVYWYQQSLDQGLQFLIQYYNGEERAKGNILERFSAQQFPDLHSELNLSSLELGDSALYFCASSVASGNSYNEQFFGPGTRLTVL.

CDR3 sequence: CASSYADTGELFF. The CDR3 coding sequence is TGTGCCAGCAGTTACGCGGACACCGGGGAGCTGTTTTTT. The rearrangement uses TRBV6-6 and TRBJ2-2, with no clear D. The CDR3 totals 13 residues. Germline lookup yields CDR1 MNHNY and CDR2 SVGAGI (reference sequence). Trimming removed 2 bases from V and 3 bases from J, with 4 bases in between.

This clone occurred a few times. This CDR3 is CASSLPGTSVYNEQFF. CDR3 coding DNA: TGTGCCAGCAGCTTGCCGGGGACTAGCGTATACAATGAGCAGTTCTTC. The chain uses TRBV5-4 and TRBJ2-1; 10 nucleotides match TRBD2. There are 16 residues in the CDR3. V shed 1 base, J shed 4 bases, and the junction held 5 bases outside the gene matches. The germline CDR1 and CDR2 sequences are SGHNT and YYREEE (reference sequence). Looking up the rest from reference TRBV5-4 and TRBJ2-1 gives the full variable domain: ETGVTQSPTHLIKTRGQQVTLRCSSQSGHNTVSWYQQALGQGPQFIFQYYREEENGRGNFPPRFSGLQFPNYSSELNVNALELDDSALYLCASSLPGTSVYNEQFFGPGTRLTVL.

The chain is built from TRBV29-1 and TRBJ2-6, with D unresolved. This CDR3 contains 13 residues. Trimming stripped 6 bases from V and 0 bases from J, with 6 bases between. The germline gives CDR1 SQVTM, CDR2 ANQGSEA. CDR3 in amino acids: CSVTGSGANVLTF. CDR3 nucleotide sequence: TGCAGCGTGACGGGCTCTGGGGCCAACGTCCTGACTTTC.

To note about this clone: The same CDR3 can be traced to other DNA sequences in this sample. This rearrangement joins TRBV5-1 to TRBJ1-5; D is unresolved. The CDR3 has 13 amino acids. The germline V gene has CDR1 SGHRS and CDR2 YFSETQ. Trimming removed 0 bases from V and 5 bases from J, with 6 bases in between. CDR3 protein: CASSLAGDQPQHF. The CDR3 DNA reads as TGCGCCAGCAGCTTGGCAGGCGATCAGCCCCAGCATTTT.

This chain links TRBV14 with TRBJ1-2, with TRBD1 identical over 7 bases. The CDR3 is 13 amino acids. Germline lookup yields CDR1 SGHDN and CDR2 FVKESK. V was clipped by 2 bases and J by 9 bases; unmatched bases: 6. CDR3 in amino acids: CASSQNRQGRYTF. In nucleotides, the CDR3 is TGTGCCAGCAGCCAAAATCGACAGGGCCGCTACACCTTC.

This chain connects TRBV19 to TRBJ1-3; D gene ambiguous. The CDR3 is 15 amino acids. V was pared by 6 bases and J by 0 bases, with 12 bases between. CDR1 is LNHDA, CDR2 SQIVND, per germline (reference sequence). The CDR3 sequence: CASRGGEYSGNTIYF. The CDR3 DNA sequence: TGTGCCAGTAGAGGCGGCGAATACTCTGGAAACACCATATATTTT.

The chain employs TRBV5-4 and TRBJ1-1; D is perhaps TRBD1 (5 bases). The CDR3 length is 14 residues. Trimming pared 4 bases from V and 1 base from J, leaving 11 bases between. From germline, CDR1 is SGHNT and CDR2 YYREEE (reference sequence). The CDR3 coding sequence is TGTGCCAGCAGCGCGGGACGGAGGAACACTGAAGCTTTCTTT. As protein: CASSAGRRNTEAFF.

The V gene is TRBV5-8, the J gene TRBJ1-5; D is perhaps TRBD1 (6 bases). From germline, CDR1 is SGHTS and CDR2 YDEGEE. The CDR3 loop spans 12 amino acids. Trimming pared 3 bases from V and 5 bases from J, leaving 6 bases between. The CDR3 DNA follows: TGTGCCAGCAGCTACAGGGATCAGCCCCAGCATTTT. Translation: CASSYRDQPQHF.

The rearrangement joins TRBV14 to TRBJ1-6; unclear D gene. The CDR3 is made up of 16 amino acids. V was pared by 1 base and J by 3 bases, with 10 bases between. The germline V gene encodes CDR1 SGHDN and CDR2 FVKESK. This chain's CDR3 is CASSQAVAGYNSPLHF. The DNA for the CDR3 is TGTGCCAGCAGCCAAGCGGTGGCGGGCTATAATTCACCCCTCCACTTT. The full variable domain, completed using reference TRBV14 and TRBJ1-6, is EAGVTQFPSHSVIEKGQTVTLRCDPISGHDNLYWYRRVMGKEIKFLLHFVKESKQDESGMPNNRFLAERTGGTYSTLKVQPAELEDSGVYFCASSQAVAGYNSPLHFGNGTRLTVT.

V gene TRBV20-1 combines with J gene TRBJ2-7, with 10 bases fitting TRBD1. Germline V gene data show CDR1 as DFQATT and CDR2 as SNEGSKA (reference sequence). The CDR3 runs 14 residues. Losses at the gene ends were 3 bases for V and 6 bases for J; bases not matched to a gene: 8. CDR3 protein: CSASPGQGSFEQYF. The CDR3 DNA is TGCAGTGCTAGTCCGGGACAGGGGAGTTTCGAGCAGTACTTC.

The chain employs TRBV19 and TRBJ2-1; TRBD2 is a possible D gene (5 bases). This CDR3 is built from 13 residues. The ends were cut back, 3 bases at V and 9 bases at J, with 12 bases in the middle. The germline V gene encodes CDR1 LNHDA and CDR2 SQIVND (reference sequence). The CDR3 loop reads CASSIGLQREQFF. The DNA for the CDR3 is TGTGCCAGTAGTATTGGACTTCAGCGTGAGCAGTTCTTC.

The rearrangement joins TRBV2 to TRBJ2-1; weak D call: TRBD1 (6 bases). V lost 4 bases and J 0 bases, leaving 10 bases between the germline ends. The V gene's germline CDR1 is SNHLY and CDR2 FYNNEI. The CDR3 spans 15 residues. Here the CDR3 DNA reads TGTGCCAGCAGTGGAGGACAGCGCTCCTACAATGAGCAGTTCTTC. Translated, it gives CASSGGQRSYNEQFF.

J is TRBJ1-4 and V is TRBV27; the D gene is possibly TRBD1 (5 bases). The germline CDR1 and CDR2 sequences are MNHEY and SMNVEV (reference sequence). The CDR3 has 16 residues. Trimming removed 3 bases from V and 7 bases from J, with 18 bases in between. The CDR3 loop is CASSLAMGRRPEKLFF. The DNA of the CDR3 is TGTGCCAGCAGTTTGGCCATGGGGCGGCGCCCTGAAAAACTGTTTTTT. Filled out from reference TRBV27 and TRBJ1-4, the complete variable domain reads EAQVTQNPRYLITVTGKKLTVTCSQNMNHEYMSWYRQDPGLGLRQIYYSMNVEVTDKGDVPEGYKVSRKEKRNFPLILESPSPNQTSLYFCASSLAMGRRPEKLFFGSGTQLSVL.

This clone has a single count. The chain employs TRBV6-1 and TRBJ2-1; no definite D call. Per germline, CDR1 MNHNS and CDR2 SASEGT. The V end was cut by 4 bases, the J end by 10 bases, with 14 bases between. This CDR3 contains 13 residues. The CDR3 here is CASSVVPPREQFF. Written as DNA, the CDR3 is TGTGCCAGCAGTGTTGTCCCACCCAGGGAGCAGTTCTTC.

The sample holds a few counts of this clone. V and J are TRBV10-3 and TRBJ2-1; D is possibly TRBD2 (5 bases). V lost 0 bases and J lost 10, with 10 bases in between. Germline CDR1 ENHRY, CDR2 SYGVKD. The CDR3 consists of 13 residues. CDR3 residues: CAISESTGREQFF. The CDR3 coding sequence is TGTGCCATCAGTGAGTCAACGGGGAGAGAGCAGTTCTTC.

The rearrangement links TRBV10-3 to TRBJ2-5, with 9 bases matching TRBD2. This CDR3 is 15 amino acids long. The germline V gene encodes CDR1 ENHRY and CDR2 SYGVKD. The trim removed 5 bases at V and 2 bases at J, leaving 6 bases unmatched. CDR3 bases: TGTGCCATCAGTAAAGGCGGGGGGGAACAAGAGACCCAGTACTTC. This encodes CAISKGGGEQETQYF.

On this clone itself: A much larger clone sits a single nucleotide away, making a read error possible. Other nucleotide sequences in the sample specify the same CDR3. The rearrangement uses TRBV28 and TRBJ1-2; 7 positions agree with TRBD1. The J segment lost 2 bases and the V segment lost 6 bases, leaving 3 bases of the junction unmatched. Germline CDR1 MDHEN, CDR2 SYDVKM. The length of the CDR3 is 13 residues. In DNA, the CDR3 is TGTGCCAGCAGCCCGACAGGGAACTATGGCTACACCTTC. Translated: CASSPTGNYGYTF.

The V gene is TRBV7-6, the J gene TRBJ1-1; 7 bases are a match to TRBD1. V gave up 5 bases and J gave up 6 bases; unmatched junction bases: 9. CDR3 size: 14 residues. Per germline, CDR1 SGHVS and CDR2 FNYEAQ. In DNA form, the CDR3 reads TGTGCCAGCAGCCGACAGGGCGTGCACTCTGAAGCTTTCTTT. This sequence encodes CASSRQGVHSEAFF.

J is TRBJ1-1 and V is TRBV4-2; the D gene is possibly TRBD1 (6 bases). Trimming took off 1 base at V and 11 bases at J, with 14 bases between the two ends. The CDR3 sequence is 13 residues long. Germline V gene sequence: CDR1 LGHNA, CDR2 YNFKEQ. This chain's CDR3 is CASSQALGGRAFF. The CDR3 region has the DNA TGTGCCAGCAGCCAAGCCTTGGGGGGGCGGGCTTTCTTT.

The chain joins TRBV2 to TRBJ1-6; D uncertain. There are 15 residues in the CDR3. Germline CDR1 and CDR2: SNHLY and FYNNEI. V was cut by 3 bases and J by 8 bases, with 14 bases left in between. The CDR3 DNA sequence: TGTGCCAGCAGTGAGGACCGAGGGTTGGATTCACCCCTCCACTTT. Its translation: CASSEDRGLDSPLHF. The entire variable domain, with the rest obtained from reference TRBV2 and TRBJ1-6, is as follows: EPEVTQTPSHQVTQMGQEVILRCVPISNHLYFYWYRQILGQKVEFLVSFYNNEISEKSEIFDDQFSVERPDGSNFTLKIRSTKLEDSAMYFCASSEDRGLDSPLHFGNGTRLTVT.

This clone was seen more than once but under ten times. The V gene is TRBV4-1, the J gene TRBJ2-7, with D possibly matching TRBD1 (6 bases). Trimming stripped 1 base from V and 0 bases from J, with 13 bases between. The CDR3 contains 16 residues. Per germline, CDR1 MGHRA and CDR2 YSYEKL. CDR3 amino acids: CASSQARGYLSYEQYF. The CDR3 coding sequence is TGCGCCAGCAGCCAAGCAAGGGGGTACCTCTCCTACGAGCAGTACTTC.

This chain uses TRBV11-3 with TRBJ2-1, with TRBD2 matching over 10 bases. The germline V gene has CDR1 SGHNT and CDR2 YENEEA. This CDR3 is 14 amino acids long. V was clipped by 10 bases and J by 8 bases; unmatched bases: 11. The CDR3 DNA sequence: TGTGCCACCGAGAGCGGGAGGGCCTCGGATGAGCAGTTCTTC. Residues: CATESGRASDEQFF.

This clone came up many times. The chain employs TRBV7-3 and TRBJ1-2, with D unclear. The length of the CDR3 is 14 residues. The V end was cut by 2 bases, the J end by 4 bases, with 11 bases between. Germline CDR1 reads SGHTA; CDR2 reads FQGTGA. CDR3 sequence reads: CASSLYGEGYGYTF. The CDR3 bases are TGTGCCAGCAGCTTATACGGGGAAGGCTATGGCTACACCTTC.

The rearrangement joins TRBV6-2 or TRBV6-3 to TRBJ1-4; D remains ambiguous. The CDR3 length is 14 residues. Germline-derived CDR1 and CDR2 are MNHEY and SVGEGT. V was trimmed by 3 bases and J by 5 bases, leaving 10 bases between them. The CDR3 region has the DNA TGTGCCAGCAGTTATAGTTCCGGGAATGAAAAACTGTTTTTT. Translation gives CASSYSSGNEKLFF.

V gene TRBV19 combines with J gene TRBJ1-2; no definite D call. V was trimmed by 3 bases and J by 6 bases, leaving 11 bases between them. The germline CDR1 and CDR2 sequences are LNHDA and SQIVND (reference sequence). The CDR3 is 13 amino acids. CDR3 loop: CASSIAGSNGYTF. In DNA form, the CDR3 reads TGTGCCAGTAGTATCGCGGGGTCGAATGGCTACACCTTC.